This entry features one T cell receptor beta chain sequence. Trimming pared 0 bases from V and 7 bases from J, leaving 7 bases between. The CDR3 consists of 12 residues. Germline-derived CDR1 and CDR2 are MGHRA and YSYEKL. This entry is derived from a study of blood T cell repertoires in COVID-19. In the source study's methods: Estimated nucleated cell counts came from reference gene primer amplification. The repertoire was sequenced with immunoSEQ multiplex PCR; TCRdb's copy has only in-frame clones and lacks some. The V and J calls and clone size were taken over from that table, and D and trimming were inferred from the DNA. The sample has more than 45,000 clones; about 90% are singletons.

This clonotype was obtained from a man between 65 and 85 years old with active COVID-19. V usage is TRBV4-1 and J usage is TRBJ2-7; D remains ambiguous. The source material was peripheral blood. The CDR3 DNA reads TGCGCCAGCAGCCAAGATTTCAATGAGCAGTACTTC. Its protein product is CASSQDFNEQYF.